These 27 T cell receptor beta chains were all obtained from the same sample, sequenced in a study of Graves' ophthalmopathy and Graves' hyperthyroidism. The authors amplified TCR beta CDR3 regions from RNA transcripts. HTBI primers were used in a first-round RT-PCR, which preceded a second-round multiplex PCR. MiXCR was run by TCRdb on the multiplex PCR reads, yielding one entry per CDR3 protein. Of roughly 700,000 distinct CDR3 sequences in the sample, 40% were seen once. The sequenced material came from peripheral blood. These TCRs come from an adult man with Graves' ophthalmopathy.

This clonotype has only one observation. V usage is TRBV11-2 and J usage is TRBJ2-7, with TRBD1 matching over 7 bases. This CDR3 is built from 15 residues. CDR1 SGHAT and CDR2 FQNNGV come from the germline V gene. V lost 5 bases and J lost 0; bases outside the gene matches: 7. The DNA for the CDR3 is TGTGCCAGCAGCCCGACGACAGGGACCTCCTACGAGCAGTACTTC. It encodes CASSPTTGTSYEQYF.

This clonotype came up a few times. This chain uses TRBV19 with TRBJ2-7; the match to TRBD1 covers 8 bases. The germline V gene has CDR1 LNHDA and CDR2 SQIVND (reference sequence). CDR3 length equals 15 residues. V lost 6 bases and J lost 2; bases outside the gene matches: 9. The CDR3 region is CASSPRDRFAYEQYF. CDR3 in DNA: TGTGCCAGTAGCCCGAGGGACAGGTTTGCCTACGAGCAGTACTTC.

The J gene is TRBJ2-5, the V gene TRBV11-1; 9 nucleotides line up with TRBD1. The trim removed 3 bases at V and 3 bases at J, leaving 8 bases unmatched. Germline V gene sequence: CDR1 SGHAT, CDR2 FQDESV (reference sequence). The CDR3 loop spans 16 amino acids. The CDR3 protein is CASSLSTGTGKETQYF. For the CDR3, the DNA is TGTGCCAGCAGCTTGTCTACCGGGACAGGGAAAGAGACCCAGTACTTC. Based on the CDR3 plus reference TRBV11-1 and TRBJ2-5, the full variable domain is EAEVAQSPRYKITEKSQAVAFWCDPISGHATLYWYRQILGQGPELLVQFQDESVVDDSQLPKDRFSAERLKGVDSTLKIQPAELGDSAMYLCASSLSTGTGKETQYFGPGTRLLVL.

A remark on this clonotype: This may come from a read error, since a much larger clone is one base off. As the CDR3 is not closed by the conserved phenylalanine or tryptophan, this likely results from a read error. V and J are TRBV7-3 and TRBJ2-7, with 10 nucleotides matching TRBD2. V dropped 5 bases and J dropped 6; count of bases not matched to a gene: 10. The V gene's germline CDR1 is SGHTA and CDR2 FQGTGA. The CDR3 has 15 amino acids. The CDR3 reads CASSPHSGRSGEQYL. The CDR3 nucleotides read TGTGCCAGCAGCCCCCATAGCGGGAGGTCGGGCGAGCAGTACCTC.

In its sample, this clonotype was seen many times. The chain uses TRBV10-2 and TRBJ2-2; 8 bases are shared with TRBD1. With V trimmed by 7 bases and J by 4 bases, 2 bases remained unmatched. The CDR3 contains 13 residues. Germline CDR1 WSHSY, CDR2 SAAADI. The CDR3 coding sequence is TGCGCCAGCACCGGACAGGGCACCGGGGAGCTGTTTTTT. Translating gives CASTGQGTGELFF.

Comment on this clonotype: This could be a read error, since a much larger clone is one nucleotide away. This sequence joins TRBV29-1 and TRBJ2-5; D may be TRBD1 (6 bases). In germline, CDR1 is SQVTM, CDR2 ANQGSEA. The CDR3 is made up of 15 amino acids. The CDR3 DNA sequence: TGCAGCGCCCCAACGAGCAGGGGCCCCCAAGAGACCCTGTACTTC. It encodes CSAPTSRGPQETLYF.

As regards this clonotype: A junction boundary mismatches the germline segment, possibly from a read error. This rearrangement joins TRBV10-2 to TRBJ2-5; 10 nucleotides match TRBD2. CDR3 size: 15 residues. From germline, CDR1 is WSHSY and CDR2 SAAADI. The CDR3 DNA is TGCGCCAGCAATGAGTCAGCAGCGGGAGGGGGGACCCAGTACTTC. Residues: CASNESAAGGGTQYF.

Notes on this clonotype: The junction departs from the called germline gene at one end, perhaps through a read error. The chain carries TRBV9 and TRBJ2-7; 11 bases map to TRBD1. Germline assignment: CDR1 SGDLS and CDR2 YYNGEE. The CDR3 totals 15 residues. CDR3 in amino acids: CASSSGQGAPVEQYF. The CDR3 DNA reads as TGCGCCAGCAGCTCCGGACAGGGGGCGCCCGTCGAGCAGTACTTC.

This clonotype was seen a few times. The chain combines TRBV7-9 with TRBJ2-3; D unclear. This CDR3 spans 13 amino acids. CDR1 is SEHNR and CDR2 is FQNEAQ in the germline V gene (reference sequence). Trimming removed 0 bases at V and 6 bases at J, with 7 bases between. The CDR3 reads CASSLAFGDTQYF. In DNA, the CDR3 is TGTGCCAGCAGCTTAGCGTTTGGCGATACGCAGTATTTT.

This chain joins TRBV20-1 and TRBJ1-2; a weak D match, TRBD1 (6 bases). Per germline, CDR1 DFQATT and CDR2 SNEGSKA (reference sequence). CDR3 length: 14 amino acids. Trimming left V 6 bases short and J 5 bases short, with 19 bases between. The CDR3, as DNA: TGCAGTGCCCGACCCAGGGGATTAGAGTATGGCTACACCTTC. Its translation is CSARPRGLEYGYTF.

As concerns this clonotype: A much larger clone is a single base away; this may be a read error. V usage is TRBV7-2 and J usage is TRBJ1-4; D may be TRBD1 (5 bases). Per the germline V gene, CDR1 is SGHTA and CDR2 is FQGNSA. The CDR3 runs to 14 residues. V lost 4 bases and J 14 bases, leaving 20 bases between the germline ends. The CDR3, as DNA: TGTGCCAGCAGCTCGTCAAATTGGGGACCACCTCTGTTTTTT. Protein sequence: CASSSSNWGPPLFF.

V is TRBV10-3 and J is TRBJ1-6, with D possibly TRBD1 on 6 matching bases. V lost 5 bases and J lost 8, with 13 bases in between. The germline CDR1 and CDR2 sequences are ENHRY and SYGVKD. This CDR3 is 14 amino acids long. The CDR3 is CAISQTGRDSPLHF. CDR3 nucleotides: TGTGCCATCAGTCAGACAGGTCGGGATTCACCCCTCCACTTT.

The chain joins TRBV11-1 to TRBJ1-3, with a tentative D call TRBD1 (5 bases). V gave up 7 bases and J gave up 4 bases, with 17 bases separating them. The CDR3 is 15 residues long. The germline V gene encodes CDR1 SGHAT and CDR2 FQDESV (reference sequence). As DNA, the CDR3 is TGTGCCAGCAACGGATTTCAGGGAGGGGGAAACACCATATATTTT. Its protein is CASNGFQGGGNTIYF.

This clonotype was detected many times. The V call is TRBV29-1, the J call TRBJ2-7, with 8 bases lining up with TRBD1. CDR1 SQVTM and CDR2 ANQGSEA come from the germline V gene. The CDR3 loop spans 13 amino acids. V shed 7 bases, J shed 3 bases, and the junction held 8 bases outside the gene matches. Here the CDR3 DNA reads TGCAGCGGCGGACAGGGAACTCTCTACGAGCAGTACTTC. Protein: CSGGQGTLYEQYF.

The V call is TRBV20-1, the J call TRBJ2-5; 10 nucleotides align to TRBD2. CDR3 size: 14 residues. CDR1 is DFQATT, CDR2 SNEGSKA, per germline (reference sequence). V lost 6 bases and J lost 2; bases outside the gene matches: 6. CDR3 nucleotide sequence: TGCAGTGCCAGTAGCGGGGGGACGCAAGAGACCCAGTACTTC. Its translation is CSASSGGTQETQYF.

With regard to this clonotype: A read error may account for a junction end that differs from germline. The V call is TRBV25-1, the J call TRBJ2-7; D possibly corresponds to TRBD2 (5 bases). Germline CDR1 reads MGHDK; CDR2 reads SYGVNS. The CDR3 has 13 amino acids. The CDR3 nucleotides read TGTGCCAGCAGTGATAGTGCCGGGGAGCTGTTTGGGTTC. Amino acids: CASSDSAGELFGF.

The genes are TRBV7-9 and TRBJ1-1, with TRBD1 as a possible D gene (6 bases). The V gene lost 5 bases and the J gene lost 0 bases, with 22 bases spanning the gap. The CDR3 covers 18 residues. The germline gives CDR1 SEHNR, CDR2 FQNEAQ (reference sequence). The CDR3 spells CASSAQIRQGILNTEAFF. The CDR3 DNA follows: TGTGCCAGCAGCGCCCAAATTCGGCAGGGGATATTGAACACTGAAGCTTTCTTT.

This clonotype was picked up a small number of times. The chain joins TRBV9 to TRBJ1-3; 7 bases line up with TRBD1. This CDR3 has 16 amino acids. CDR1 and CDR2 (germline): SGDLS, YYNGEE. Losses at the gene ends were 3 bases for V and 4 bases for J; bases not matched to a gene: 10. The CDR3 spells CASSDRQGSVGNTIYF. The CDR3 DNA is TGTGCCAGCAGCGACAGACAGGGATCGGTAGGAAACACCATATATTTT.

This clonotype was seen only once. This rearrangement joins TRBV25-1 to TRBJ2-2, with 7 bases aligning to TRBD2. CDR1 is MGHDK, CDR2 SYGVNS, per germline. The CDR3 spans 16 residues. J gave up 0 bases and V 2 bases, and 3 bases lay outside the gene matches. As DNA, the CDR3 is TGTGCCAGCAGTGAACTAGCGGCTGCGAACACCGGGGAGCTGTTTTTT. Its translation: CASSELAAANTGELFF.

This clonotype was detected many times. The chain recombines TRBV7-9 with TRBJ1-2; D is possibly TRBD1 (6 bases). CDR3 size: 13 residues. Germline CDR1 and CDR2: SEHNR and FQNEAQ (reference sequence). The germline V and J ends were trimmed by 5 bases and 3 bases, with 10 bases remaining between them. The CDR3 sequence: CASSEQGDYGYTF. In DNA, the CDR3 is TGTGCCAGCAGCGAACAGGGCGACTATGGCTACACCTTC.

CDR3 nucleotides: TGTGCCAGCAGCCCTGACGCACATAATTCACCCCTCCACTTT. Residues: CASSPDAHNSPLHF. This chain links TRBV12-3 or TRBV12-4 with TRBJ1-6; D unclear. The ends were cut back, 6 bases at V and 5 bases at J, with 11 bases in the middle. The CDR3 sequence is 14 residues long.

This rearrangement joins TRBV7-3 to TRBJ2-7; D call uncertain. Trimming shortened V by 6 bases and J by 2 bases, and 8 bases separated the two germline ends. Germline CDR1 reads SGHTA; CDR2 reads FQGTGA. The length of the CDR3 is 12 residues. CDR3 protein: CASRRSPYEQYF. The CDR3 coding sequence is TGTGCCAGCAGGAGGTCCCCCTACGAGCAGTACTTC.

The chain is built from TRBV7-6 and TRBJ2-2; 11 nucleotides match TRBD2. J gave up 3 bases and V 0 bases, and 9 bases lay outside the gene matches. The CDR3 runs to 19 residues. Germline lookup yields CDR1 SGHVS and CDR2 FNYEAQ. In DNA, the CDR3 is TGTGCCAGCAGCTTAGCGGCTAGCGGGGGGATGCTTGACACCGGGGAGCTGTTTTTT. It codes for CASSLAASGGMLDTGELFF.

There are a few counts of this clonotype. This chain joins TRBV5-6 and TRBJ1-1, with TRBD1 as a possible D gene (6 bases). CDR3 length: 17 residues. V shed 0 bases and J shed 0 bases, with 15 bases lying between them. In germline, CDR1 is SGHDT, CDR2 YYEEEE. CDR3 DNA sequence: TGTGCCAGCAGCTTGGAGTGGGGGGGCTCGATGAACACTGAAGCTTTCTTT. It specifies CASSLEWGGSMNTEAFF.

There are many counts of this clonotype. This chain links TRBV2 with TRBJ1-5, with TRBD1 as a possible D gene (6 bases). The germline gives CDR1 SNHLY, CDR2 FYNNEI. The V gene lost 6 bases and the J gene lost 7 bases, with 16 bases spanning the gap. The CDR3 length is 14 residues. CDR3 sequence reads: CASRDRQAGQPQHF. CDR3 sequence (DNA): TGTGCCAGCAGGGACCGACAGGCGGGGCAGCCCCAGCATTTT. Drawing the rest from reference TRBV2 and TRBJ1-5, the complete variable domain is EPEVTQTPSHQVTQMGQEVILRCVPISNHLYFYWYRQILGQKVEFLVSFYNNEISEKSEIFDDQFSVERPDGSNFTLKIRSTKLEDSAMYFCASRDRQAGQPQHFGDGTRLSIL.

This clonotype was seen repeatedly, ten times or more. This chain's CDR3 is CASSGTGDQPQHF. CDR3 DNA sequence: TGTGCCAGTAGTGGGACAGGGGATCAGCCCCAGCATTTT. This chain uses TRBV19 with TRBJ1-5, with 10 bases identical to TRBD1. The V gene end was trimmed by 5 bases and the J gene end by 5 bases; junction bases not matched to a gene: 0. Germline loops: CDR1 LNHDA, CDR2 SQIVND (reference sequence). The CDR3 loop spans 13 amino acids.

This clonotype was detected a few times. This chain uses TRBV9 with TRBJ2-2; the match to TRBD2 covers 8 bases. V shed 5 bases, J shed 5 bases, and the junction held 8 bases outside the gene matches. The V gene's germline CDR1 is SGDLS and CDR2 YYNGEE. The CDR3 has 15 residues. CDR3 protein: CASRIGAGVTGELFF. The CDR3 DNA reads TGTGCCAGCAGAATAGGAGCGGGAGTGACCGGGGAGCTGTTTTTT.